The 14 T cell receptor beta chains presented below share a single source sample, sequenced in a study of shared clonotypes between healthy human individuals. CD45RO-negative CD8 cells positively selected for CCR7 made up the naive population, which excluded terminally differentiated effector memory CD45RA+ cells. Sequencing used immunoSEQ multiplex PCR; TCRdb keeps in-frame clones, though not all of them. The sample lists millions of clones, about 95% occurring once. The sequencing sample was made of naive CD8+ T cells sorted from blood. The source is a young man in good health.

The chain combines TRBV7-9 with TRBJ2-1; TRBD1 matches at 10 bases. Trimming removed 7 bases from V and 9 bases from J; junction bases left unmatched: 12. The CDR3 consists of 15 residues. Germline V gene sequence: CDR1 SEHNR, CDR2 FQNEAQ (reference sequence). The CDR3 is CASTQSGTGVGEQFF. CDR3 DNA sequence: TGTGCCAGCACCCAATCCGGGACAGGGGTCGGTGAGCAGTTCTTC. Full variable domain (missing parts from reference TRBV7-9 and TRBJ2-1): DTGVSQNPRHKITKRGQNVTFRCDPISEHNRLYWYRQTLGQGPEFLTYFQNEAQLEKSRLLSDRFSAERPKGSFSTLEIQRTEQGDSAMYLCASTQSGTGVGEQFFGPGTRLTVL.

The genes are TRBV7-3 and TRBJ2-3, with 15 bases lining up with TRBD2. The CDR3 contains 15 residues. The V and J ends lost 5 bases and 5 bases, in that order; junction bases with no gene match: 2. Germline CDR1 SGHTA, CDR2 FQGTGA. CDR3 in amino acids: CASSRGLAGGDTQYF. CDR3 nucleotides: TGTGCCAGCAGCCGGGGACTAGCGGGGGGAGATACGCAGTATTTT. The full variable domain, completed using reference TRBV7-3 and TRBJ2-3, is GAGVSQTPSNKVTEKGKYVELRCDPISGHTALYWYRQSLGQGPEFLIYFQGTGAADDSGLPNDRFFAVRPEGSVSTLKIQRTERGDSAVYLCASSRGLAGGDTQYFGPGTRLTVL.

This sequence joins TRBV4-1 and TRBJ1-1; D ambiguous. The CDR3 is 17 amino acids. Germline assignment: CDR1 MGHRA and CDR2 YSYEKL. The germline V and J ends were trimmed by 4 bases and 1 base, with 19 bases remaining between them. CDR3 coding DNA: TGCGCCAGCAGCCGTCTGGTAATGCCCCCCGGGAACACTGAAGCTTTCTTT. Amino acid sequence: CASSRLVMPPGNTEAFF.

The chain has TRBV21-1 and TRBJ1-4; TRBD1, the table's D call, lacks a check against the DNA. TRBV21-1 is an annotated pseudogene. This CDR3 comprises 10 residues. CDR3 DNA sequence: TGTGCCAGCGGGGGCGAAAAACTGTTTTTT. Translating gives CASGGEKLFF.

This clone occurred once. The chain uses TRBV7-3 and TRBJ2-2; unclear D gene. CDR1 is SGHTA, CDR2 FQGTGA, per germline. Between the trimmed V and J ends, which lost 2 bases and 10 bases, there was a span of 14 bases. This CDR3 is built from 14 residues. CDR3: CASSLRVWDEELFF. The CDR3, as DNA: TGTGCCAGCAGCTTACGGGTCTGGGATGAGGAGCTGTTTTTT.

Worth noting for this clone: This CDR3 is also generated by other DNA sequences in the sample. The rearrangement joins TRBV30 to TRBJ2-5; D remains ambiguous. Germline V CDR1 and CDR2: GTSNPN, SVGIG (reference sequence). The CDR3 has 12 amino acids. V was clipped by 2 bases and J by 2 bases, with 6 bases between them. The CDR3 sequence: CAWSLGQETQYF. In DNA, the CDR3 is TGTGCCTGGAGTCTTGGGCAAGAGACCCAGTACTTC. The full variable domain, in which reference TRBV30 and TRBJ2-5 provide the parts outside the CDR3, is SQTIHQWPATLVQPVGSPLSLECTVEGTSNPNLYWYRQAAGRGLQLLFYSVGIGQISSEVPQNLSASRPQDRQFILSSKKLLLSDSGFYLCAWSLGQETQYFGPGTRLLVL.

This rearrangement joins TRBV7-9 to TRBJ1-5, with a possible D match to TRBD1 (6 bases). The CDR3 length is 18 residues. Germline V gene sequence: CDR1 SEHNR, CDR2 FQNEAQ (reference sequence). Trimming cost V 7 bases and J 3 bases, with 25 bases left between them. The CDR3 here is CASTPQGQGFYSNQPQHF. CDR3 DNA sequence: TGTGCCAGCACCCCACAGGGCCAGGGCTTTTATTCCAATCAGCCCCAGCATTTT.

This clone was counted a few times. This chain uses TRBV5-4 with TRBJ1-2, with TRBD1 matching 8 bases. V shed 4 bases, J shed 6 bases, and the junction held 8 bases outside the gene matches. The germline V gene encodes CDR1 SGHNT and CDR2 YYREEE (reference sequence). The CDR3 covers 14 residues. CDR3 loop: CASSGQGYGDGYTF. DNA for the CDR3: TGTGCCAGCAGCGGACAGGGTTACGGCGATGGCTACACCTTC.

This clone was recorded only once. The rearrangement links TRBV9 to TRBJ1-1; D is perhaps TRBD1 (5 bases). V gave up 3 bases and J gave up 2 bases, with 17 bases separating them. The CDR3 is made up of 16 amino acids. Per germline, CDR1 SGDLS and CDR2 YYNGEE. CDR3 DNA sequence: TGTGCCAGCAGCGCTACCCAGGGTCAACTAAACACTGAAGCTTTCTTT. Its translation is CASSATQGQLNTEAFF.

This clone has only one observation. The chain is built from TRBV19 and TRBJ1-5, with 7 positions matching TRBD1. There are 15 residues in the CDR3. CDR1 and CDR2 (germline): LNHDA, SQIVND (reference sequence). The trim removed 5 bases at V and 5 bases at J, leaving 9 bases unmatched. The CDR3 nucleotides are TGTGCCAGTAGTGAGTACAGGGGAGGCCATCAGCCCCAGCATTTT. Translating gives CASSEYRGGHQPQHF. Based on the CDR3 plus reference TRBV19 and TRBJ1-5, the full variable domain is DGGITQSPKYLFRKEGQNVTLSCEQNLNHDAMYWYRQDPGQGLRLIYYSQIVNDFQKGDIAEGYSVSREKKESFPLTVTSAQKNPTAFYLCASSEYRGGHQPQHFGDGTRLSIL.

The chain links TRBV4-2 to TRBJ2-7; D remains ambiguous. The CDR3 has 15 residues. Germline V gives CDR1 LGHNA, CDR2 YNFKEQ. The V end was cut by 2 bases, the J end by 0 bases, with 11 bases between. CDR3 coding DNA: TGTGCCAGCAGCCAACTTCTTCTTAGCTCCTACGAGCAGTACTTC. Translated, it gives CASSQLLLSSYEQYF.

The rearrangement uses TRBV4-1 and TRBJ2-4; no clear D. The CDR3 consists of 11 residues. V lost 3 bases and J lost 10, with 7 bases in between. Germline values: CDR1 MGHRA, CDR2 YSYEKL. CDR3 nucleotide sequence: TGCGCCAGCAGCCAGGGCGGAATTCAGTACTTC. This codes for CASSQGGIQYF.

In DNA, the CDR3 is TGTGCCAGCAGCCCCCAGCGGACAGCCTACGAGCAGTACTTC. Amino acid sequence: CASSPQRTAYEQYF. This chain uses TRBV9 with TRBJ2-7, with D tentatively TRBD1 (6 bases). With 4 bases removed from V and 2 bases from J, the gap between germline ends came to 13 bases. The CDR3 runs 14 residues. The V gene's germline CDR1 is SGDLS and CDR2 YYNGEE.

This clone was seen just once. The genes are TRBV13 and TRBJ2-1, with D maybe TRBD2 (6 bases). The CDR3 consists of 13 residues. V lost 5 bases, J lost 4 bases, and 9 bases lay in between. Germline V lookup: CDR1 PRHDT, CDR2 FYEKMQ (reference sequence). The CDR3 here is CASSPAGYNEQFF. Written as DNA, the CDR3 is TGTGCCAGCAGCCCGGCGGGATACAATGAGCAGTTCTTC.